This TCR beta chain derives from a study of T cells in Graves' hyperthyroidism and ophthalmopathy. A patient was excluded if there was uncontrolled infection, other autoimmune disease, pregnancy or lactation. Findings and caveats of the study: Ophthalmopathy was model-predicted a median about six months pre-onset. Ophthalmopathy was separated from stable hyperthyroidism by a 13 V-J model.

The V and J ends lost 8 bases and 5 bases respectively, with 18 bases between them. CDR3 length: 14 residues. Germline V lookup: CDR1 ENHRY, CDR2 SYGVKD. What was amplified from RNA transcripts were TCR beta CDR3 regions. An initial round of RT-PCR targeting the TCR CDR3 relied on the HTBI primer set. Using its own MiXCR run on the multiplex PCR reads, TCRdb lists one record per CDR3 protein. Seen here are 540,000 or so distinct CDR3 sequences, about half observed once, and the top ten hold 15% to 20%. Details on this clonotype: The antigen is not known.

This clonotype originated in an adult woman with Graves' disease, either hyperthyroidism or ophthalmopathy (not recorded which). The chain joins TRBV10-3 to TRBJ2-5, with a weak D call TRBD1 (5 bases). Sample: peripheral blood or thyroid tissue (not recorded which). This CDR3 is CAIPATAPSETQYF. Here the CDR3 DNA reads TGTGCCATCCCGGCGACAGCGCCCTCGGAGACCCAGTACTTC.